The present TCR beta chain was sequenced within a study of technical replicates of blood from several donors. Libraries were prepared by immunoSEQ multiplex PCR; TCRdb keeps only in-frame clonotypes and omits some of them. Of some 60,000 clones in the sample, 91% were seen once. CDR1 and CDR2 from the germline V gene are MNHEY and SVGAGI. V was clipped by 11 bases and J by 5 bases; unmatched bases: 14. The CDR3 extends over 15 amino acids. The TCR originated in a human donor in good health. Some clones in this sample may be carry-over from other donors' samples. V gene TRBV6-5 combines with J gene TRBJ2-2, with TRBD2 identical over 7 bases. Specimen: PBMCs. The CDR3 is CASRSRGRVTGELFF. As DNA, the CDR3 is TGTGCCTCACGAAGTCGCGGGAGAGTAACCGGGGAGCTGTTTTTT.